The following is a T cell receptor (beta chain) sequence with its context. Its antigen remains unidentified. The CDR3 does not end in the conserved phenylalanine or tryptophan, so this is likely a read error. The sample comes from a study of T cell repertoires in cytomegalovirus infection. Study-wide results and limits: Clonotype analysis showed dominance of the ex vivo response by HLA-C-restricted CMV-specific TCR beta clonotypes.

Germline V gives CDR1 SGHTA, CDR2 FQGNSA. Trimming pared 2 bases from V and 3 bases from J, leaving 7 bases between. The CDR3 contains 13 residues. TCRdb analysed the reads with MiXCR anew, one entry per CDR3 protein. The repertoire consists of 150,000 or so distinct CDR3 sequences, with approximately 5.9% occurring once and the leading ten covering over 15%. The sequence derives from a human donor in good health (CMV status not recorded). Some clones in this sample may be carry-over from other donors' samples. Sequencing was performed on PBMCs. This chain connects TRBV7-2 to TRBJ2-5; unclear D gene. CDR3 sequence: CASSLPIKETQYI. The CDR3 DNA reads TGTGCCAGCAGCTTACCAATCAAAGAGACCCAGTACATC.